The next 24 T cell receptor beta chains were all read from a single sample in a study of early T cells in non-severe SARS-CoV-2 infection (dated by TCRdb to the early 2020s). Library method: 5' RACE. Sequencing took place on a NextSeq 500. The public reads were quality trimmed at Q25 with fastp and then assembled into clones with MiXCR by TCRdb, keeping productive beta chains. Duplicate CDR3 protein sequences are folded into a single record with the most common DNA and genes. The sample includes about 19,000 distinct CDR3 sequences, with approximately 4.1% observed a single time. The ten largest clones take up 7.2% of the sample. The source material was whole blood. These receptor sequences come from an adult who was a healthcare worker with PCR-confirmed SARS-CoV-2 infection or an uninfected control (not recorded which).

This clonotype was found a few times. The gene calls are TRBV7-3 and TRBJ1-6; 9 bases line up with TRBD1. The CDR3 sequence is 14 residues long. Germline assignment: CDR1 SGHTA and CDR2 FQGTGA. Trimming at V came to 5 bases and at J to 13 bases, leaving 9 bases not matched to a gene. The CDR3 here is CASSQTGGKEPLHF. The CDR3 nucleotides are TGTGCCAGCAGCCAGACAGGGGGGAAAGAGCCCCTCCACTTT.

Ten or more counts support this clonotype. The chain uses TRBV4-3 and TRBJ2-1, with D perhaps matching TRBD2 (5 bases). V was cut by 5 bases and J by 2 bases, with 7 bases left in between. Germline V gene sequence: CDR1 LGHNA, CDR2 YSLEER. The CDR3 covers 13 residues. This CDR3 is CASSDGAYNEQFF. For the CDR3, the DNA is TGCGCCAGCAGCGACGGGGCCTACAATGAGCAGTTCTTC.

Only a few counts were recorded for this clonotype. The chain is built from TRBV3-1 and TRBJ2-7; tentatively, D is TRBD1 (6 bases). Germline CDR1 is LGHDT and CDR2 is YNNKEL (reference sequence). Trimming took off 1 base at V and 5 bases at J, with 12 bases between the two ends. The CDR3 covers 14 residues. The CDR3 loop is CASSQGIQGNEQYF. In nucleotides, the CDR3 is TGTGCCAGCAGCCAAGGGATACAGGGCAACGAGCAGTACTTC.

This clonotype was detected ten times or more. This chain connects TRBV9 to TRBJ1-1; weak D call: TRBD1 (5 bases). CDR1 is SGDLS and CDR2 is YYNGEE in the germline V gene. The V gene lost 4 bases and the J gene lost 1 base, with 23 bases spanning the gap. The length of the CDR3 is 18 residues. CDR3 in amino acids: CASSLLPRQGRGNTEAFF. In DNA, the CDR3 is TGTGCCAGCAGCTTACTCCCCCGGCAGGGAAGAGGGAACACTGAAGCTTTCTTT.

This clonotype was observed at least ten times. The chain employs TRBV20-1 and TRBJ2-3, with 11 bases identical to TRBD2. Germline CDR1 reads DFQATT; CDR2 reads SNEGSKA (reference sequence). There are 19 residues in the CDR3. V lost 0 bases and J lost 0; bases outside the gene matches: 11. In DNA form, the CDR3 reads TGCAGTGCTAGAGATATTCTAGCGGGGGGAACCTCTAGCACAGATACGCAGTATTTT. It encodes CSARDILAGGTSSTDTQYF.

This clonotype has ten or more counts. CDR3 amino acids: CASSEVTGRSTGELFF. In DNA, the CDR3 is TGTGCCAGCAGTGAAGTAACAGGGCGGAGCACCGGGGAGCTGTTTTTT. The rearrangement uses TRBV6-1 and TRBJ2-2, with a possible D match to TRBD1 (6 bases). This CDR3 contains 16 residues. V gave up 1 base and J gave up 4 bases, with 13 bases separating them. Germline values: CDR1 MNHNS, CDR2 SASEGT.

This clonotype was picked up many times. The V call is TRBV5-4, the J call TRBJ2-3; tentatively, D is TRBD1 or TRBD2 (5 bases each). V gave up 7 bases and J gave up 1 base, with 13 bases separating them. The CDR3 covers 14 residues. The germline V gene has CDR1 SGHNT and CDR2 YYREEE (reference sequence). The CDR3 DNA sequence: TGTGCCAGCTTCGAGCCGGGGCGCACAGATACGCAGTATTTT. Protein sequence: CASFEPGRTDTQYF. The whole variable domain, remainder taken from reference TRBV5-4 and TRBJ2-3, is ETGVTQSPTHLIKTRGQQVTLRCSSQSGHNTVSWYQQALGQGPQFIFQYYREEENGRGNFPPRFSGLQFPNYSSELNVNALELDDSALYLCASFEPGRTDTQYFGPGTRLTVL.

This clonotype was seen at least ten times. The chain employs TRBV21-1 and TRBJ2-7; the table's TRBD1 call for D was not verified on the DNA. TRBV21-1 counts as a pseudogene. The CDR3 sequence is 22 residues long. CDR3 in DNA: TGTGCCAGCAGCAAAAGCCCGGGACGTCTAGCGGGGAAGATTTTAGAAATCTACGAGCAGTACTTC. As protein: CASSKSPGRLAGKILEIYEQYF.

This clonotype was observed at least ten times. The rearrangement links TRBV9 to TRBJ1-1, with TRBD1 identical over 7 bases. This CDR3 comprises 14 residues. Germline V CDR1 and CDR2: SGDLS, YYNGEE. The V and J ends lost 4 bases and 3 bases, in that order; junction bases with no gene match: 6. The CDR3 nucleotides are TGTGCCAGCAGCCTAAGGGACAGCTACACTGAAGCTTTCTTT. Translating it yields CASSLRDSYTEAFF.

In its sample, this clonotype was seen many times. The V gene is TRBV5-1, the J gene TRBJ2-5; tentative D call: TRBD1 (6 bases). CDR3 length: 14 residues. V shed 6 bases and J shed 2 bases, with 14 bases lying between them. From germline, CDR1 is SGHRS and CDR2 YFSETQ. CDR3: CASNIFTGQETQYF. CDR3 DNA sequence: TGCGCCAGCAATATCTTTACAGGGCAAGAGACCCAGTACTTC.

This clonotype was seen at least ten times. The chain uses TRBV7-8 and TRBJ1-6; 7 nucleotides agree with TRBD1. The CDR3 sequence is 15 residues long. With 4 bases clipped from V and 9 bases from J, the junction kept 9 bases outside the gene matches. Germline CDR1 is SGHVS and CDR2 is FQNEAQ. CDR3 residues: CASSSRQGDSSPLHF. The CDR3, as DNA: TGTGCCAGCAGCTCAAGACAGGGAGACTCTTCACCCCTCCACTTT.

This clonotype has at least ten counts. The chain carries TRBV15 and TRBJ2-7, with D possibly being TRBD1 or TRBD2 (5 bases each). Germline assignment: CDR1 LNHNV and CDR2 YYDKDF (reference sequence). This CDR3 has 16 residues. V lost 0 bases and J 2 bases, leaving 14 bases between the germline ends. CDR3 sequence (DNA): TGTGCCACCAGCAGAGATCGGGGCCCTATGGCCTACGAGCAGTACTTC. This gives the protein CATSRDRGPMAYEQYF.

This clonotype is termed medium-sized. CDR3 DNA: TGTGCCAGCAGCCAAGACCCGGGACAGGGGATCTCGAACACTGAAGCTTTCTTT. This codes for CASSQDPGQGISNTEAFF. The chain recombines TRBV4-2 with TRBJ1-1; TRBD1 matches at 10 bases. V shed 0 bases, J shed 1 base, and the junction held 8 bases outside the gene matches. Germline CDR1 reads LGHNA; CDR2 reads YNFKEQ. The CDR3 contains 18 residues.

This clonotype has ten or more counts. The V and J genes are TRBV5-1 and TRBJ1-6, with unresolved D. Germline CDR1 and CDR2: SGHRS and YFSETQ. The CDR3 is 14 residues long. The V gene lost 5 bases and the J gene lost 7 bases, with 13 bases spanning the gap. The CDR3 reads CASRRRQMNSPLHF. The CDR3 DNA reads as TGCGCCAGCAGAAGAAGGCAGATGAATTCACCCCTCCACTTT.

This clonotype was seen many times. The rearrangement joins TRBV18 to TRBJ2-7; 9 nucleotides line up with TRBD1. The germline CDR1 and CDR2 sequences are KGHSH and LQKENI. The V segment lost 6 bases and the J segment 7 bases; nucleotides outside the gene matches: 10. CDR3 length equals 14 residues. This CDR3 reads CASSPLQGAWEQYF. CDR3 nucleotide sequence: TGTGCCAGCTCTCCCCTACAGGGGGCCTGGGAGCAGTACTTC.

This clonotype was seen many times. The chain couples TRBV11-2 to TRBJ2-7, with TRBD2 matching over 10 bases. Germline CDR1 and CDR2: SGHAT and FQNNGV. Trimming at V came to 9 bases and at J to 4 bases, leaving 12 bases not matched to a gene. This CDR3 is 15 amino acids long. The CDR3 DNA is TGTGCCAGTGACGCAGGTCTAGCGGGGGAGTACGAGCAGTACTTC. This sequence encodes CASDAGLAGEYEQYF.

This clonotype has at least ten counts. The J gene is TRBJ2-1, the V gene TRBV29-1, with 9 bases lining up with TRBD1. Trimming cost V 0 bases and J 9 bases; bases outside gene matches: 9. Germline assignment: CDR1 SQVTM and CDR2 ANQGSEA. The CDR3 extends over 15 amino acids. DNA for the CDR3: TGCAGCGTTGAAGACGGAACAGGGGGCTCGGCTGAGCAGTTCTTC. It codes for CSVEDGTGGSAEQFF.

The chain has TRBV12-3 or TRBV12-4 and TRBJ1-1, with D possibly being TRBD1 (5 bases). CDR3 length: 14 residues. The V gene lost 2 bases and the J gene lost 0 bases, with 7 bases spanning the gap. CDR3 in amino acids: CASSLWGMNTEAFF. As DNA, the CDR3 is TGTGCCAGCAGTTTATGGGGGATGAACACTGAAGCTTTCTTT.

This clonotype was counted at least ten times. The rearrangement links TRBV4-3 to TRBJ2-3, with D maybe TRBD2 (5 bases). V lost 1 base to trimming and J lost 4 bases, with 9 bases between them. CDR1 and CDR2 (germline): LGHNA, YSLEER. There are 14 residues in the CDR3. The CDR3 DNA is TGCGCCAGCAGCCAAGGAGGGATCGCAGATACGCAGTATTTT. Encoded protein: CASSQGGIADTQYF.

This clonotype has at least ten counts. V and J are TRBV20-1 and TRBJ2-3; tentatively, D is TRBD1 (6 bases). Trimming pared 0 bases from V and 6 bases from J, leaving 16 bases between. CDR1 and CDR2 (germline): DFQATT, SNEGSKA (reference sequence). This CDR3 is 15 amino acids long. CDR3: CSARDPRGLGDTQYF. The DNA for the CDR3 is TGCAGTGCTAGAGATCCCAGGGGCCTAGGGGATACGCAGTATTTT.

This clonotype was picked up many times. The chain carries TRBV7-3 and TRBJ2-5, with TRBD1 matching over 7 bases. Germline V gene lookup returns CDR1 SGHTA and CDR2 FQGTGA. V was pared by 4 bases and J by 2 bases, with 4 bases of the junction left unmatched. CDR3 length equals 14 residues. The DNA for the CDR3 is TGTGCCAGCAGCTCGGGACAGCTTCAAGAGACCCAGTACTTC. It specifies CASSSGQLQETQYF.

This clonotype showed up many times. V and J are TRBV4-1 and TRBJ1-2; 7 nucleotides agree with TRBD1. Per the germline V gene, CDR1 is MGHRA and CDR2 is YSYEKL. The CDR3 contains 14 residues. V lost 4 bases to trimming and J lost 2 bases; unmatched junction nucleotides: 4. CDR3 loop: CASSRMTGNYGYTF. Here the CDR3 DNA reads TGCGCCAGCAGCCGGATGACAGGGAACTATGGCTACACCTTC.

This clonotype has a count of ten or more. CDR3 nucleotide sequence: TGCGCCAGCAGCACTAGCGGGGGGCCGAGCTCCTACGAGCAGTACTTC. Translated, it gives CASSTSGGPSSYEQYF. The genes are TRBV10-2 and TRBJ2-7; TRBD2 matches at 12 bases. V trimming: 6 bases; J trimming: 0 bases; junction bases outside the gene matches: 6. The CDR3 is 16 residues long. In germline, CDR1 is WSHSY, CDR2 SAAADI.

This clonotype came up many times. This chain joins TRBV11-2 and TRBJ2-3; D perhaps matches TRBD2 (6 bases). V lost 3 bases and J 8 bases, leaving 6 bases between the germline ends. Per germline, CDR1 SGHAT and CDR2 FQNNGV. The CDR3 has 11 residues. The CDR3 protein is CASSFGGTQYF. CDR3 bases: TGTGCCAGCAGCTTCGGGGGTACGCAGTATTTT.